This T cell receptor beta chain was obtained from a study of blood T cell repertoires in COVID-19. Data came from immunoSEQ multiplex PCR; TCRdb stores just in-frame clones and leaves some out. The sample includes 250,000 to 350,000 clones, about nine tenths of them seen just once. V dropped 0 bases and J dropped 0; count of bases not matched to a gene: 5. CDR3 length: 18 residues. The germline CDR1 and CDR2 sequences are KGHSH and LQKENI. The rearrangement links TRBV18 to TRBJ2-6; 7 bases line up with TRBD1. This clonotype originated in a young woman who had recovered from COVID-19. The sequenced sample consisted of PBMCs or T cells enriched from blood (not recorded which). The CDR3, as DNA: TGTGCCAGCTCACCACCAGGGGGCTCTGGCTCTGGGGCCAACGTCCTGACTTTC. Residues: CASSPPGGSGSGANVLTF.